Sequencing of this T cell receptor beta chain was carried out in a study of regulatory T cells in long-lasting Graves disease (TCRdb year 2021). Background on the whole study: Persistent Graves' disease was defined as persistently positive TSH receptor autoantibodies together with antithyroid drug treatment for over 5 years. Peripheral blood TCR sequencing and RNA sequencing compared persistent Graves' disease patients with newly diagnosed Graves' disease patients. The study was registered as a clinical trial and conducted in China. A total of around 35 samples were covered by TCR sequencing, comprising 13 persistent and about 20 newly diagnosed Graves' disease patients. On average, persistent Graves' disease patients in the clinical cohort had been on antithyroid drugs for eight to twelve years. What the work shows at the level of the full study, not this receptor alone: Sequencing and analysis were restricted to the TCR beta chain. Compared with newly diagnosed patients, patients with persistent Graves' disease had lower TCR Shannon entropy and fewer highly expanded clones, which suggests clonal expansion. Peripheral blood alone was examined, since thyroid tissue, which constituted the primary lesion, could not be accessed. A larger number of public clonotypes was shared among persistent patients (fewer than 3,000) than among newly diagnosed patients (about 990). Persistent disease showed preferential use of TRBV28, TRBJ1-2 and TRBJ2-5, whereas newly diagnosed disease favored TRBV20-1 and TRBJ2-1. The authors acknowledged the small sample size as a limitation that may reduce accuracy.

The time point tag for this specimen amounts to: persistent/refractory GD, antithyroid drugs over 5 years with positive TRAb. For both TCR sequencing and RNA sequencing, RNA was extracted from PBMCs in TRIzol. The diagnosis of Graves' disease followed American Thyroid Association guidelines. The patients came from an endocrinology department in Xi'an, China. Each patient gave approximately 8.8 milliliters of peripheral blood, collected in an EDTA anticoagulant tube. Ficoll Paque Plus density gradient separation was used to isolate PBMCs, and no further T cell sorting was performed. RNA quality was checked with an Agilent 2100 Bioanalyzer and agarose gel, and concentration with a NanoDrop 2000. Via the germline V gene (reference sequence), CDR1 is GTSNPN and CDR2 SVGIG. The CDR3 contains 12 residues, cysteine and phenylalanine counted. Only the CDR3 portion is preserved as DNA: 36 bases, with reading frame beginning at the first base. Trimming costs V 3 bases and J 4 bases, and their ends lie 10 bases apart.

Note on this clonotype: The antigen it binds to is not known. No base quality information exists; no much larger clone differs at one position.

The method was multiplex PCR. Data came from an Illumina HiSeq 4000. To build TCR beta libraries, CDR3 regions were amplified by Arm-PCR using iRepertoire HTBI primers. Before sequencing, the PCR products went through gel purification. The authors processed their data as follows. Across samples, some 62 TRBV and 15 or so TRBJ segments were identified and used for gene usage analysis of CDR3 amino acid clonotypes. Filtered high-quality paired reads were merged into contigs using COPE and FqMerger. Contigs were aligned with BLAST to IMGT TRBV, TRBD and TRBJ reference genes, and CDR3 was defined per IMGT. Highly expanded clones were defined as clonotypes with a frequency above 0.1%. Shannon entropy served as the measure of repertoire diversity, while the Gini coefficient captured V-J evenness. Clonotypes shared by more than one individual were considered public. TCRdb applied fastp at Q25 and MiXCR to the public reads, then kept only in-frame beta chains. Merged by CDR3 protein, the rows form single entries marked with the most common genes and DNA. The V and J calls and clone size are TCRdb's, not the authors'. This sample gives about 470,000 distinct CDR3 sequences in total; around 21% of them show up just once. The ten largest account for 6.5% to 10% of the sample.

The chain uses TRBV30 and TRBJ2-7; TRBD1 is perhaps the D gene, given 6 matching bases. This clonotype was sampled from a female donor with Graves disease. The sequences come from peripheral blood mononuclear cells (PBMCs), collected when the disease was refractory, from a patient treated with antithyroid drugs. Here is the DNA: TGTGCCTGGAGCGAACAGGGTTACGAGCAGTACTTC. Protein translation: CAWSEQGYEQYF.